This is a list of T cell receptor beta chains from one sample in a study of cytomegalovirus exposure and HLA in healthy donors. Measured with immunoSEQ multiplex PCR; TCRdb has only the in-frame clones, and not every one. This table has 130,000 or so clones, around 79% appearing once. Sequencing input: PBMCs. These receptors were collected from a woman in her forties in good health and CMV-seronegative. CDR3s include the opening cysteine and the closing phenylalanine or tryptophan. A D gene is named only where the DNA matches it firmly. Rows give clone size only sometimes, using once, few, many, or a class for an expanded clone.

CAISGGQWNTEAFF,TGTGCCATCAGTGGGGGACAATGGAACACTGAAGCTTTCTTT,TRBJ1-1,-,-,TRBV10-3
CASSQDIGAREQFF,TGCGCCAGCAGCCAAGATATAGGGGCCCGTGAGCAGTTCTTC,TRBJ2-1,once,-,TRBV4-3
CASRTGTGARGKAPHGYTF,TGTGCCAGCAGGACCGGGACAGGGGCCCGGGGGAAGGCTCCGCATGGCTACACCTTC,TRBJ1-2,once,TRBD1,TRBV2
CASGQGSTDTQYF,TGCGCCAGTGGACAGGGAAGTACAGATACGCAGTATTTT,TRBJ2-3,-,TRBD1,TRBV5-1
CASSRAGTGIDYGYTF,TGTGCCAGCAGCCGGGCTGGCACAGGGATAGACTATGGCTACACCTTC,TRBJ1-2,-,-,TRBV5-5
CAISERDPRLAGATDTQYF,TGTGCCATCAGTGAACGGGACCCCAGACTAGCGGGGGCCACAGATACGCAGTATTTT,TRBJ2-3,-,TRBD2,TRBV10-3
CSAWDSYQETQYF,TGCAGCGCATGGGACAGCTATCAAGAGACCCAGTACTTC,TRBJ2-5,-,TRBD1,TRBV29-1
CASSFRADSRIEKLFF,TGTGCCAGCAGTTTTAGGGCTGACAGTAGGATCGAAAAACTGTTTTTT,TRBJ1-4,-,-,TRBV27
CASRREVQRTQYF,TGTGCCAGCAGGCGGGAGGTTCAGCGGACCCAGTACTTC,TRBJ2-5,-,TRBD2,TRBV13
CAISGTGQGEAFF,TGTGCCATCAGTGGAACAGGACAGGGTGAAGCTTTCTTT,TRBJ1-1,-,TRBD1,TRBV10-3
CASSPGTGVPYEQYF,TGTGCCAGCTCCCCCGGGACAGGGGTTCCCTACGAGCAGTACTTC,TRBJ2-7,few,TRBD1,TRBV25-1
CASSGGQGFYGYTF,TGTGCCAGCAGCGGGGGACAGGGCTTCTATGGCTACACCTTC,TRBJ1-2,-,TRBD1,TRBV5-4
CASSPLTGQNEQFF,TGTGCCAGCAGCCCTCTAACAGGGCAAAATGAGCAGTTCTTC,TRBJ2-1,-,-,TRBV6-6
CASGCPPETGGDPGELFF,TGTGCCAGCGGATGCCCACCTGAGACAGGGGGGGATCCCGGGGAGCTGTTTTTT,TRBJ2-2,-,TRBD1,TRBV5-8
CASSLGQSYGYTF,TGTGCCAGCAGCTTGGGGCAGTCCTATGGCTACACCTTC,TRBJ1-2,-,-,TRBV11-2
CASSLASGGRDTQYF,TGCGCCAGCAGCTTGGCGTCGGGGGGGCGTGATACGCAGTATTTT,TRBJ2-3,-,TRBD2,TRBV5-1
CASSQDRVGTQYF,TGTGCCAGCAGCCAAGACAGGGTAGGGACCCAGTACTTC,TRBJ2-5,-,TRBD1,TRBV7-2
CASSHGVYRANYGYTF,TGCGCCAGCAGCCACGGGGTTTACAGGGCTAACTATGGCTACACCTTC,TRBJ1-2,-,-,TRBV4-1
CASSFQGQNYGYTF,TGCGCCAGCAGCTTCCAGGGACAGAACTATGGCTACACCTTC,TRBJ1-2,-,TRBD1,TRBV5-1
CASSSLRGGRLSPLHF,TGTGCCAGCAGTTCCCTCAGGGGCGGAAGGCTATCACCCCTCCACTTT,TRBJ1-6,once,-,TRBV28
CAWSNQYTGELFF,TGTGCCTGGAGTAACCAGTACACCGGGGAGCTGTTTTTT,TRBJ2-2,-,-,TRBV30
CAWSVDRVSNQPQHF,TGTGCCTGGAGTGTCGACAGGGTTAGTAATCAGCCCCAGCATTTT,TRBJ1-5,-,TRBD1,TRBV30
CASSPREDTEAFF,TGTGCCAGCTCACCCAGGGAGGACACTGAAGCTTTCTTT,TRBJ1-1,few,-,TRBV18
CASSPDRGAYPSYEQYF,TGCGCCAGCAGCCCGGACAGGGGTGCCTACCCTTCCTACGAGCAGTACTTC,TRBJ2-7,-,TRBD1,TRBV5-1
CASSLGTGGATGEQYF,TGTGCCAGCAGCCTCGGGACAGGGGGCGCGACGGGAGAGCAGTACTTC,TRBJ2-7,once,TRBD1,TRBV11-2
CASSASRLGRTYEQYF,TGTGCCAGCAGTGCCTCCAGACTAGGCCGTACCTACGAGCAGTACTTC,TRBJ2-7,-,-,TRBV6-1
CASSPRLAGGSEQYF,TGTGCCAGTAGTCCCCGGCTAGCGGGGGGTAGCGAGCAGTACTTC,TRBJ2-7,few,TRBD2,TRBV19
CASFLGSGGRNEQFF,TGTGCCAGCTTTTTAGGGAGCGGGGGGCGGAATGAGCAGTTCTTC,TRBJ2-1,-,TRBD2,TRBV5-4
CASSTGANSPLHF,TGTGCCAGCTCGACAGGGGCAAATTCACCCCTCCACTTT,TRBJ1-6,-,TRBD1,TRBV18
CASSLLVASYEQYF,TGTGCCAGCAGTTTACTGGTGGCTTCCTACGAGCAGTACTTC,TRBJ2-7,-,-,TRBV28
CASGLEGGRGGYTF,TGTGCTAGTGGTTTGGAGGGGGGGCGTGGTGGCTACACCTTC,TRBJ1-2,-,-,TRBV12-5
CASSKGTGGEYYEQYF,TGTGCCAGCAGCAAAGGTACGGGGGGTGAGTACTACGAGCAGTACTTC,TRBJ2-7,-,-,TRBV21-1
CATSGFYNSPLHF,TGTGCCACATCAGGGTTTTATAATTCACCCCTCCACTTT,TRBJ1-6,-,-,TRBV28
CASSLAFVRNEKLFF,TGTGCCAGCAGCTTAGCTTTTGTCAGAAATGAAAAACTGTTTTTT,TRBJ1-4,-,-,TRBV7-9
CAWGQGFRTDTQYF,TGTGCCTGGGGACAGGGGTTCCGCACAGATACGCAGTATTTT,TRBJ2-3,-,TRBD1,TRBV30
CASSLGLAGGYLGTDTQYF,TGTGCCAGCAGCTTGGGACTAGCGGGGGGGTATCTCGGCACAGATACGCAGTATTTT,TRBJ2-3,-,TRBD2,TRBV5-4
CASRDSGGDTDTQYF,TGTGCCAGCAGGGATAGCGGGGGGGACACAGATACGCAGTATTTT,TRBJ2-3,-,TRBD2,TRBV6-5
CASSQVPGTTGELFF,TGCGCCAGCAGCCAGGTCCCCGGGACTACCGGGGAGCTGTTTTTT,TRBJ2-2,-,-,TRBV4-1
CASSQTDSYGYTF,TGCGCCAGCAGCCAAACGGACAGCTATGGCTACACCTTC,TRBJ1-2,-,-,TRBV4-3
CASSGPGGQPQHF,TGTGCCAGCAGCGGACCCGGGGGTCAGCCCCAGCATTTT,TRBJ1-5,-,-,TRBV9
CASSPSRDSDGYTF,TGTGCCAGTAGTCCCTCCCGGGACAGCGATGGCTACACCTTC,TRBJ1-2,-,TRBD1,TRBV19
CASSQRPSGRGGEKLFF,TGCGCCAGCAGCCAACGTCCCTCCGGGAGGGGTGGCGAAAAACTGTTTTTT,TRBJ1-4,-,-,TRBV4-1